A single T cell receptor (beta chain) is shown here with its context. The antigen is unknown. A single record per CDR3 protein comes from TCRdb applying MiXCR to the reads. Here the sample spans more than 75,000 distinct CDR3 sequences, about 29% being singletons. The sample is drawn from a study of T cell repertoires in cytomegalovirus infection. Study at large: Carrying CMV and the relevant HLA type showed in public TCR beta signatures. Study-wide points: HLA-C-restricted, CMV-specific TCR beta clonotypes were dominant ex vivo. Based on cumulative public TCR beta family frequency, carriers of CMV plus the relevant HLA were identified.

Trimming cost V 1 base and J 0 bases, with 10 bases left between them. CDR1 and CDR2 from the germline V gene are SGHVS and FQNEAQ. The CDR3 is 15 amino acids. This specimen was CD8+ T cells from cultured PBMCs, taken from culture after CMV antigen stimulation. This sequence joins TRBV7-8 and TRBJ2-7; D is perhaps TRBD1 or TRBD2 (6 bases each). This clonotype was obtained from a human donor in good health (CMV status not recorded). Some clones in this sample may be carry-over from other donors' samples. The chain's CDR3 is CASSLVEGGSYEQYF. As DNA, the CDR3 is TGTGCCAGCAGCTTAGTTGAGGGGGGCTCCTACGAGCAGTACTTC.